This is a list of T cell receptor beta chains from one sample in a study of T cell responses to AZD1222 COVID-19 vaccine. Profiling relied on immunoSEQ multiplex PCR, and the TCRdb table lists in-frame clones only, not all of them. Of under 150,000 clones detected, 85% to 95% appear once; the ten largest clones hold around 5.4%. This specimen consisted of peripheral blood, obtained on day 0 of AZD1222 vaccination. The source is an adult in good health. Each CDR3 is given with its conserved first and last residue. A D gene is named only where the DNA matches it firmly. Clone size, where shown, is once, few, many, or a class for clones that have expanded.

d_gene,len,v_gene,abundance,j_gene,CDR3aa,CDR3nt
TRBD1,15,TRBV2,.,TRBJ1-5,CASSLDRGPSGPQHF,TGTGCCAGCAGCCTAGACAGGGGTCCGTCCGGGCCCCAGCATTTT
.,14,TRBV5-4,.,TRBJ2-5,CASSLPGEVETQYF,TGTGCCAGCAGCCTACCGGGAGAGGTGGAGACCCAGTACTTC
.,13,TRBV4-2,few,TRBJ2-7,CASSQDLGDEQYF,TGTGCCAGCAGCCAAGATTTGGGCGACGAGCAGTACTTC
.,13,TRBV7-2,.,TRBJ2-7,CASSLAYSYEQYF,TGTGCCAGCAGCTTAGCTTACTCCTACGAGCAGTACTTC
.,15,TRBV9,.,TRBJ1-6,CASSVRATGDSPLHF,TGTGCCAGCAGCGTAAGGGCGACGGGGGATTCACCCCTCCACTTT
TRBD1,16,TRBV7-8,.,TRBJ1-1,CASSFSHRGGFVGAFF,TGTGCCAGCAGCTTTAGCCACAGGGGAGGTTTCGTTGGAGCTTTCTTT
TRBD2,15,TRBV6-4,.,TRBJ2-3,CASSVTGGGTDTQYF,TGTGCCAGCAGTGTTACGGGGGGGGGCACAGATACGCAGTATTTT
.,14,TRBV11-2,.,TRBJ2-1,CASSPGGGGNEQFF,TGTGCCAGCAGCCCAGGAGGTGGAGGCAATGAGCAGTTCTTC
TRBD1,15,TRBV5-6,.,TRBJ1-2,CASSLVGTAVNGYTF,TGTGCCAGCAGCTTGGTGGGGACAGCCGTCAATGGCTACACCTTC
TRBD1,13,TRBV29-1,.,TRBJ2-3,CSVTGQGTDTQYF,TGCAGCGTTACGGGACAGGGCACAGATACGCAGTATTTT
.,13,TRBV29-1,.,TRBJ1-2,CSVEDLQGYGYTF,TGCAGCGTTGAAGATCTCCAGGGGTATGGCTACACCTTC
.,16,TRBV15,.,TRBJ1-1,CATSRGRGLMNTEAFF,TGTGCCACCAGCAGGGGACGGGGACTAATGAACACTGAAGCTTTCTTT
TRBD1,16,TRBV7-8,.,TRBJ2-7,CASSFYSGTGSYEQYF,TGTGCCAGCAGCTTCTATTCCGGGACAGGGTCCTACGAGCAGTACTTC
.,12,TRBV29-1,.,TRBJ1-2,CSVRYSNYGYTF,TGCAGCGTCCGTTACAGCAACTATGGCTACACCTTC
.,15,TRBV7-7,.,TRBJ2-2,CASSPLTGGGGELFF,TGTGCTAGCAGCCCCCTCACAGGGGGGGGCGGGGAGCTGTTTTTT
.,14,TRBV11-3,.,TRBJ2-3,CASSASGTQGTQYF,TGTGCCAGCAGCGCAAGCGGGACCCAGGGGACGCAGTATTTT
.,13,TRBV11-3,.,TRBJ1-1,CASSLQMETEAFF,TGTGCCAGCAGCTTACAGATGGAAACTGAAGCTTTCTTT
TRBD2,15,TRBV7-6,once,TRBJ2-1,CASSLGVAGGPEQFF,TGTGCCAGCAGCTTAGGGGTAGCGGGAGGGCCTGAGCAGTTCTTC
.,12,TRBV4-2,.,TRBJ1-2,CASSPPGDGYTF,TGTGCCAGCAGCCCGCCCGGCGATGGCTACACCTTC
.,12,TRBV11-2,.,TRBJ1-2,CASSAADYGYTF,TGTGCCAGCAGCGCCGCGGACTATGGCTACACCTTC
.,15,TRBV7-2,.,TRBJ1-2,CASSLAGVLTYGYTF,TGTGCCAGCAGCTTAGCAGGGGTTCTAACCTATGGCTACACCTTC
TRBD2,16,TRBV10-2,.,TRBJ2-1,CASSGRLAGVGNEQFF,TGCGCCAGCAGTGGGCGACTAGCGGGAGTAGGAAATGAGCAGTTCTTC